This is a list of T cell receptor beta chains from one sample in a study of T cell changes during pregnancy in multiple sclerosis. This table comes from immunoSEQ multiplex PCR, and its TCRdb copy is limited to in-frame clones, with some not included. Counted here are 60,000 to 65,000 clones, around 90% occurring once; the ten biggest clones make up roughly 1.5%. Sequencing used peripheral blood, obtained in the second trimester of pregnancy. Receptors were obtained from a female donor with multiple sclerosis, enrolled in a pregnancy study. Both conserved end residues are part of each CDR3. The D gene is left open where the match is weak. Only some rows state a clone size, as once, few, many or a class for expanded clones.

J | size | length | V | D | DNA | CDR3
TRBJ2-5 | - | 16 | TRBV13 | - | TGTGCCAGCAGCTTACGCCCGACAGGCCCCCAAGAGACCCAGTACTTC | CASSLRPTGPQETQYF
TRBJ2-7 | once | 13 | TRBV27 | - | TGTGCCAGCAGTTGGGTTGGCGGCCACGAGCAGTACTTC | CASSWVGGHEQYF
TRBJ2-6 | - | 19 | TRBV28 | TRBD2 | TGTGCCAGCAGTTTGGCCCTGGGGGGGAGGGACTCTGGGGCCAACGTCCTGACTTTC | CASSLALGGRDSGANVLTF
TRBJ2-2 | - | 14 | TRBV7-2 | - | TGTGCCAGCAGCTTGAACCCCAACTCCGGGGAGCTGTTTTTT | CASSLNPNSGELFF
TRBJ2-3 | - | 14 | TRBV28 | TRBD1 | TGTGCCAGCAGTTGGTTCAGGGGGCGAGATACGCAGTATTTT | CASSWFRGRDTQYF
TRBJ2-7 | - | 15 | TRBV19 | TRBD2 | TGTGCCAGTAGTATTAACCCTAGCGGGAGTACCGAGCAGTACTTC | CASSINPSGSTEQYF
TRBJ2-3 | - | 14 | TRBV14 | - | TGTGCCAGCAGCCAAGCGGTCGGGGCAGATACGCAGTATTTT | CASSQAVGADTQYF
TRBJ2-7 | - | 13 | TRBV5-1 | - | TGCGCCAGCAGCTTGGACATCCGCTACGAGCAGTACTTC | CASSLDIRYEQYF
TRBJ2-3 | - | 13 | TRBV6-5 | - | TGTGCCAGCAGTTACGGGGAGGCAGATACGCAGTATTTT | CASSYGEADTQYF
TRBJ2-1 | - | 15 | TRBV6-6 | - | TGTGCCAGCAACGACGGGGGAGAGGGGCACAGTGAGCAGTTCTTC | CASNDGGEGHSEQFF
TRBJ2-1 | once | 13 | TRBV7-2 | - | TGTGCCAGCAGCTTAAACACAGTCAATGAGCAGTTCTTC | CASSLNTVNEQFF
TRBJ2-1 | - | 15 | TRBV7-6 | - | TGTGCCAGCAGCTCTTCGACAGGACTCTACAATGAGCAGTTCTTC | CASSSSTGLYNEQFF
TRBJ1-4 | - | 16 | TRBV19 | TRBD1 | TGTGCCAGTAGTATTGGACAGGGGGCAACTAATGAAAAACTGTTTTTT | CASSIGQGATNEKLFF
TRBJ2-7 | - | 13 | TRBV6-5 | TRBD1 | TGTGCCAGCAGTTACGGTGTGGGGACAGGGCCGTACTTC | CASSYGVGTGPYF
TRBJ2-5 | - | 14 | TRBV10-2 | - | TGCGCCAGCAGCAGGGACACCGGCGGAGAGACCCAGTACTTC | CASSRDTGGETQYF
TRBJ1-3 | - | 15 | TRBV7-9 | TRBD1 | TGTGCCAGCAGCTCCAACTTGGACAGGGGAAACACCATATATTTT | CASSSNLDRGNTIYF
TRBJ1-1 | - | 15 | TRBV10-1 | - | TGCGCCAGCAGTGAGTCGCCAACCCGGGGGGCTGAAGCTTTCTTT | CASSESPTRGAEAFF
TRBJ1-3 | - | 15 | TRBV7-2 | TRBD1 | TGTGCCAGCGGAGAACAGGGGGCCTCTGGAAACACCATATATTTT | CASGEQGASGNTIYF
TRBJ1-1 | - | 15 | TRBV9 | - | TGTGCCAGCAGCGTAGGGGTACAGATGAACACTGAAGCTTTCTTT | CASSVGVQMNTEAFF
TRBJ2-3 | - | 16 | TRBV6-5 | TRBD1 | TGTGCCAGCAGTTACTCCGGGACAGGGGTGGCAGATACGCAGTATTTT | CASSYSGTGVADTQYF
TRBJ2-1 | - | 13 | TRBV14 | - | TGTGCCAGCAGCTCGGGACTCTACAATGAGCAGTTCTTC | CASSSGLYNEQFF
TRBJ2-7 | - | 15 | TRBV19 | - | TGTGCCAGTAGTAAACTCGGCGGGGAAGTCTACGAGCAGTACTTC | CASSKLGGEVYEQYF